The TCR beta chain under discussion was sequenced for a study of blood T cell repertoires in COVID-19 (TCRdb year 2020). Regarding the complete study: Collaborator samples came from the United States, Italy and Spain and covered acute and convalescent phases of COVID-19. The material from the prospective study consisted of cDNA or gDNA derived from T cells, B-cell-depleted T cells, or PBMCs. Nearly every sample came with metadata listing a de-identified subject ID, COVID-19 status, age in years and sex. The repertoires were released in a freely available public database meant as a resource for research on the immune response to SARS-CoV-2. Deeply sampled blood TCRbeta repertoires from subjects exposed to, actively infected with, or recovered from COVID-19 were included in the dataset. Where available, HLA class I and class II types were obtained from metadata supplied by the sample provider rather than from assay-based typing. Samples came from the ongoing ImmuneRACE study (first 160 participants) plus 1,254 subjects from 6 global collaborators. Paper-wide results and their limitations: The quantity of clinical and demographic metadata differed by source and by participant and was supplied without curation.

TCRbeta CDR3 regions were amplified from genomic DNA by means of the immunoSEQ Assay, a bias-controlled multiplex PCR. The paper's processing steps were these. The number of nucleated cells in each sample was estimated from the amplification of reference gene primers within the assay. To quantify the absolute abundance of each unique TCRbeta CDR3 rearrangement, sequence reads were collapsed and filtered. For each sample, productive Simpson clonality was calculated by taking the square root of Simpson's diversity index across productive rearrangements. The table was pulled from immuneACCESS by TCRdb, which kept in-frame rearrangements only. Such tables lose some clones; where checked, under half of the loss comes from unresolved V genes, and the rest has no known cause. Clone size and V and J calls were adopted from that table, with D and trimming inferred from the DNA. Across this sample there are 130,000 or so clones, with approximately 80% seen only once. In total, the top ten clones hold 3% of the sample.

Comment on this clone: Its target antigen remains unknown. No much larger clone is present one base from it, and per-base qualities are unavailable.

As encoded in the germline V gene, CDR1 is MNHEY while CDR2 is SVGAGI. V is clipped by 2 bases and J by 4 bases, and the sequence between their germline boundaries is 9 bases long. From its cysteine to its phenylalanine, the CDR3 spans 13 amino acids. The sequence is cut down to CDR3 DNA, 39 bases in frame from base 1. Each collaborating institution followed its own protocols to collect whole blood in K2EDTA tubes. For TCRbeta analysis, collaborator samples were shipped as frozen whole blood, as isolated PBMCs, or as DNA extracted from either sample type. Sequencing input: peripheral blood. This TCR was sampled from a woman older than 75 with acute or convalescent COVID-19. The chain links TRBV6-5 with TRBJ2-7, with no D gene named confidently. The CDR3 in this case is CASSYTNRYEQYF. The nucleotide sequence reads TGTGCCAGCAGTTACACGAACAGATACGAGCAGTACTTC.